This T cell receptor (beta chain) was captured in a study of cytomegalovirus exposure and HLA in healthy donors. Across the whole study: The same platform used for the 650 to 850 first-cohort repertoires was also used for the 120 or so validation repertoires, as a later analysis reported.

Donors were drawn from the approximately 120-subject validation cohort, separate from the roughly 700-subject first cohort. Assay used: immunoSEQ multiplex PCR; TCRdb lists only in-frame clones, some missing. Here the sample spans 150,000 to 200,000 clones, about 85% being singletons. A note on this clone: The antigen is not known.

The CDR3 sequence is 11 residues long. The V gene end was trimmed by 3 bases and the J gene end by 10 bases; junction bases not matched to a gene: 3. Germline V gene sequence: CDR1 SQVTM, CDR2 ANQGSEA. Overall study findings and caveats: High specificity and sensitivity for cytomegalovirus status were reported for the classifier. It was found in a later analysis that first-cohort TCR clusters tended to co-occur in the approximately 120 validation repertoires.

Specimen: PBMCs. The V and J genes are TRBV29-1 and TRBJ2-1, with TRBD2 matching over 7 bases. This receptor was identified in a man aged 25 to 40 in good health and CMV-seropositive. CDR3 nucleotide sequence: TGCAGCGTTGACGGGGGAGGGGAGCAGTTCTTC. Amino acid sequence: CSVDGGGEQFF.